Shown below are 25 T cell receptor beta chains from a single sample sequenced in a study of blood T cell repertoires in COVID-19 (TCRdb year 2020). Library method: the immunoSEQ multiplex PCR assay. This is the immuneACCESS table as TCRdb keeps it, with only in-frame sequences that have V and J called. A part of the clones is gone; compared with another copy, unresolved V genes explain less than half, and the rest is unexplained. The sample table holds about 220,000 clones, of which under 90% were seen once. The top ten clones comprise approximately 3.6% of the sample. The sample taken for sequencing was PBMCs or T cells enriched from blood (not recorded which). Receptors were obtained from a woman aged 60-75 years who had recovered from COVID-19.

V is TRBV30 and J is TRBJ1-1, with no clear D. The germline V gene has CDR1 GTSNPN and CDR2 SVGIG (reference sequence). The CDR3 extends over 15 amino acids. The V and J ends lost 2 bases and 4 bases respectively, with 17 bases between them. The CDR3 is CAWSSRGRDRTEAFF. The CDR3 coding sequence is TGTGCCTGGAGTAGTCGTGGGAGGGATCGCACTGAAGCTTTCTTT.

The genes are TRBV19 and TRBJ1-1; D remains unclear. The CDR3 loop spans 14 amino acids. Germline values: CDR1 LNHDA, CDR2 SQIVND (reference sequence). Trimming cost V 3 bases and J 3 bases, with 11 bases left between them. Here the CDR3 DNA reads TGTGCCAGTAGTATCCGGGAGAGCGACACTGAAGCTTTCTTT. This translates into CASSIRESDTEAFF.

Here the CDR3 reads CASSEFGEGEQFF. The CDR3 DNA sequence: TGTGCCAGCAGTGAATTCGGGGAAGGTGAGCAGTTCTTC. The rearrangement links TRBV25-1 to TRBJ2-1, with a weak D call TRBD2 (5 bases). The CDR3 length is 13 residues. Germline V CDR1 and CDR2: MGHDK, SYGVNS. The ends were cut back, 1 base at V and 9 bases at J, with 10 bases in the middle.

The genes are TRBV3-1 (or the pseudogene TRBV3-2) and TRBJ2-3, with TRBD1 identical over 7 bases. The CDR3 runs to 17 residues. Germline lookup yields CDR1 LGHDT and CDR2 YNNKEL (reference sequence). The V gene end was trimmed by 6 bases and the J gene end by 7 bases; junction bases not matched to a gene: 19. The CDR3 DNA reads TGTGCCAGCAGACATACGACAGGGCCCAGACATACAAATACGCAGTATTTT. It is translated as CASRHTTGPRHTNTQYF.

The gene calls are TRBV14 and TRBJ2-1, with unresolved D. CDR1 SGHDN and CDR2 FVKESK come from the germline V gene. V gave up 3 bases and J gave up 0 bases, with 6 bases separating them. This CDR3 is built from 14 residues. The CDR3 protein is CASSQTSSYNEQFF. Written as DNA, the CDR3 is TGTGCCAGCAGCCAGACAAGCTCCTACAATGAGCAGTTCTTC.

This clone occurred a few times. The rearrangement links TRBV7-6 to TRBJ1-1; no firm D call. Germline-derived CDR1 and CDR2 are SGHVS and FNYEAQ. The V and J ends lost 3 bases and 8 bases respectively, with 13 bases between them. This CDR3 has 13 amino acids. The chain's CDR3 is CASSLIGVGEAFF. The CDR3 DNA sequence: TGTGCCAGCAGCTTGATAGGAGTTGGAGAAGCTTTCTTT.

This clone was seen a handful of times. V gene TRBV18 combines with J gene TRBJ1-6, with 7 bases that match TRBD1. J was trimmed by 7 bases and V by 4 bases; bases with no gene match: 4. The CDR3 spans 14 residues. Per germline, CDR1 KGHSH and CDR2 LQKENI. The CDR3 protein is CASSRDSRNSPLHF. The CDR3 DNA reads TGTGCCAGCTCACGGGACAGCAGGAATTCACCCCTCCACTTT.

The chain uses TRBV6-5 and TRBJ2-7; 8 bases are shared with TRBD2. The germline CDR1 and CDR2 sequences are MNHEY and SVGAGI. The CDR3 is 14 residues long. The V and J ends lost 8 bases and 2 bases, in that order; junction bases with no gene match: 8. CDR3 in DNA: TGTGCCAGCGGATCACTAGCGGCTACCTACGAGCAGTACTTC. Its protein is CASGSLAATYEQYF.

This sequence joins TRBV5-1 and TRBJ2-5, with 7 bases lining up with TRBD1. The germline CDR1 and CDR2 sequences are SGHRS and YFSETQ. Germline trimming cut 3 bases from V and 4 bases from J; bases unmatched to any gene: 6. This CDR3 has 14 residues. The CDR3 loop is CASSSQGSGETQYF. The CDR3 region has the DNA TGCGCCAGCAGCTCACAGGGGAGCGGAGAGACCCAGTACTTC. Full variable domain (outside the CDR3, taken from reference TRBV5-1 and TRBJ2-5): KAGVTQTPRYLIKTRGQQVTLSCSPISGHRSVSWYQQTPGQGLQFLFEYFSETQRNKGNFPGRFSGRQFSNSRSEMNVSTLELGDSALYLCASSSQGSGETQYFGPGTRLLVL.

The J gene is TRBJ1-4, the V gene TRBV7-9, with a tentative D call TRBD1 (6 bases). V shed 4 bases and J shed 10 bases, with 16 bases lying between them. This CDR3 contains 14 residues. CDR1 is SEHNR, CDR2 FQNEAQ, per germline (reference sequence). CDR3 nucleotides: TGTGCCAGCAGCTCGGACAGTAATTCTGGAAAACTGTTTTTT. Translation gives CASSSDSNSGKLFF.

The chain recombines TRBV27 with TRBJ2-3, with 7 bases lining up with TRBD1. Germline V lookup: CDR1 MNHEY, CDR2 SMNVEV (reference sequence). The ends lost 6 bases at V and 3 bases at J; junction bases unmatched: 3. There are 13 residues in the CDR3. CDR3 amino acids: CASRTTGTDTQYF. The DNA for the CDR3 is TGTGCCAGCAGGACGACAGGGACAGATACGCAGTATTTT.

The chain uses TRBV7-2 and TRBJ1-1; 9 bases line up with TRBD1. The V gene's germline CDR1 is SGHTA and CDR2 FQGNSA. The CDR3 is 16 amino acids. Germline trimming cut 4 bases from V and 5 bases from J; bases unmatched to any gene: 11. CDR3 nucleotide sequence: TGTGCCAGCAGCTCGTACACCGGACAGGGGAGGACTGAAGCTTTCTTT. Its translation is CASSSYTGQGRTEAFF. Complete variable domain (other parts from reference TRBV7-2 and TRBJ1-1): GAGVSQSPSNKVTEKGKDVELRCDPISGHTALYWYRQSLGQGLEFLIYFQGNSAPDKSGLPSDRFSAERTGGSVSTLTIQRTQQEDSAVYLCASSSYTGQGRTEAFFGQGTRLTVV.

At least ten counts were recorded for this clone. V usage is TRBV7-2 and J usage is TRBJ1-2; 9 bases map to TRBD1. Germline V gene sequence: CDR1 SGHTA, CDR2 FQGNSA. This CDR3 is built from 15 residues. With V trimmed by 5 bases and J by 0 bases, 4 bases remained unmatched. The CDR3 loop reads CASSPRDRANYGYTF. The DNA for the CDR3 is TGTGCCAGCAGCCCCCGGGACAGGGCTAACTATGGCTACACCTTC. Variable domain in full (rest from reference TRBV7-2 and TRBJ1-2): GAGVSQSPSNKVTEKGKDVELRCDPISGHTALYWYRQSLGQGLEFLIYFQGNSAPDKSGLPSDRFSAERTGGSVSTLTIQRTQQEDSAVYLCASSPRDRANYGYTFGSGTRLTVV.

As for this clone: The same CDR3 can be traced to other DNA sequences in this sample. This chain joins TRBV7-8 and TRBJ1-5; TRBD1 matches at 7 bases. CDR1 and CDR2 (germline): SGHVS, FQNEAQ. With V trimmed by 5 bases and J by 3 bases, 4 bases remained unmatched. CDR3 size: 14 residues. CDR3 coding DNA: TGTGCCAGCAGCCTGACAGGGCCCAATCAGCCCCAGCATTTT. Its translation: CASSLTGPNQPQHF.

This clone came up once. This chain uses TRBV7-2 with TRBJ2-7, with 9 nucleotides matching TRBD1. This CDR3 comprises 15 residues. Germline CDR1 is SGHTA and CDR2 is FQGNSA. The junction had 8 bases not matched to a gene; V was cut back by 3 bases and J by 5 bases. CDR3 nucleotides: TGTGCCAGCAGCTTGACCGGACAGGGGTTGAACGAGCAGTACTTC. Protein sequence: CASSLTGQGLNEQYF.

This chain connects TRBV7-2 to TRBJ1-1, with 7 bases lining up with TRBD1. Unmatched junction bases numbered 6, after V lost 5 bases and J lost 0 bases. The V gene's germline CDR1 is SGHTA and CDR2 FQGNSA. This CDR3 has 15 amino acids. CDR3 in amino acids: CASSPAGTVNTEAFF. CDR3 sequence (DNA): TGTGCCAGCAGCCCGGCGGGGACAGTGAACACTGAAGCTTTCTTT.

This clone was seen a single time. The chain combines TRBV19 with TRBJ1-1; no clear D. The V end lost 4 bases, the J end lost 3 bases, and 9 bases lay between the germline ends. Looked up from germline, CDR1 is LNHDA and CDR2 is SQIVND (reference sequence). The CDR3 runs 13 residues. The DNA for the CDR3 is TGTGCCAGTAGTACAGACGGGGACACTGAAGCTTTCTTT. Translation: CASSTDGDTEAFF.

The chain couples TRBV18 to TRBJ2-5; 9 nucleotides line up with TRBD2. V was clipped by 3 bases and J by 4 bases; unmatched bases: 3. The CDR3 loop spans 14 amino acids. The germline gives CDR1 KGHSH, CDR2 LQKENI. CDR3 loop: CASSPGSGGETQYF. The DNA of the CDR3 is TGTGCCAGCTCACCCGGTAGCGGGGGAGAGACCCAGTACTTC.

The rearrangement links TRBV9 to TRBJ1-3, with TRBD1 matching over 8 bases. From germline, CDR1 is SGDLS and CDR2 YYNGEE. V was clipped by 0 bases and J by 0 bases; unmatched bases: 5. This CDR3 is 17 amino acids long. The CDR3 is CASSVGGTGLSGNTIYF. The CDR3 DNA reads as TGTGCCAGCAGCGTAGGTGGGACAGGCCTCTCTGGAAACACCATATATTTT.

This clone was counted between two and nine times. The V gene is TRBV7-6, the J gene TRBJ2-1, with D perhaps TRBD1 (6 bases). CDR3 length equals 16 residues. CDR1 is SGHVS and CDR2 is FNYEAQ in the germline V gene. Trimming removed 4 bases at V and 0 bases at J, with 13 bases between. The CDR3 sequence: CASSSQGRASYNEQFF. CDR3 coding DNA: TGTGCCAGCAGCTCACAGGGAAGAGCCTCCTACAATGAGCAGTTCTTC.

The rearrangement links TRBV5-5 to TRBJ1-3, with a possible D match to TRBD1 (6 bases). Germline V gene lookup returns CDR1 SGHKS and CDR2 YYEKEE (reference sequence). The CDR3 sequence is 16 residues long. V lost 3 bases and J lost 3, with 16 bases in between. The CDR3, as DNA: TGTGCCAGCAGCTGGCTGGCAGGGGCCGATGGAAACACCATATATTTT. Encoded protein: CASSWLAGADGNTIYF.

V gene TRBV19 combines with J gene TRBJ1-5; 10 bases agree with TRBD1. Losses at the gene ends were 1 base for V and 3 bases for J; bases not matched to a gene: 6. The CDR3 length is 17 residues. Per the germline V gene, CDR1 is LNHDA and CDR2 is SQIVND (reference sequence). CDR3 sequence: CASSIGRDRGPNQPQHF. As DNA, the CDR3 is TGTGCCAGTAGTATAGGTAGGGACAGGGGCCCCAATCAGCCCCAGCATTTT.

The genes are TRBV2 and TRBJ1-4; no firm D call. Germline loops: CDR1 SNHLY, CDR2 FYNNEI. There are 14 residues in the CDR3. V lost 4 bases to trimming and J lost 5 bases, with 11 bases between them. CDR3 sequence: CASSGRGPNEKLFF. The CDR3 DNA reads TGTGCCAGCAGTGGGCGGGGTCCCAATGAAAAACTGTTTTTT.

This chain uses TRBV10-3 with TRBJ1-6; 7 bases match TRBD1. Trimming cost V 6 bases and J 7 bases; bases outside gene matches: 3. Germline lookup yields CDR1 ENHRY and CDR2 SYGVKD. The CDR3 sequence is 13 residues long. The CDR3 here is CAIRGTANSPLHF. CDR3 in DNA: TGTGCCATCAGGGGGACAGCGAATTCACCCCTCCACTTT.

V and J are TRBV12-3 or TRBV12-4 and TRBJ1-1, with no clear D. Trimming shortened V by 6 bases and J by 4 bases, and 12 bases separated the two germline ends. The CDR3 length is 13 residues. The CDR3 coding sequence is TGTGCCAGCAGGCGGACTACGGGCACTGAAGCTTTCTTT. It translates to CASRRTTGTEAFF.